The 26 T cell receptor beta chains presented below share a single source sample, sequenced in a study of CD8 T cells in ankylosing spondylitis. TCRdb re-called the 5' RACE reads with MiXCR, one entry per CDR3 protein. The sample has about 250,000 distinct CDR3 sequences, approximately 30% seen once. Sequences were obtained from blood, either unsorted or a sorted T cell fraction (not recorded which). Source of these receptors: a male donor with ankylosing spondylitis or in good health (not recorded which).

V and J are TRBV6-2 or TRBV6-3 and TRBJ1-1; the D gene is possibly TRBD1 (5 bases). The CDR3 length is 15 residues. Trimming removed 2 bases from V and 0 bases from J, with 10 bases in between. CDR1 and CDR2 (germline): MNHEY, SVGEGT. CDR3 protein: CASSYPRGMNTEAFF. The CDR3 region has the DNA TGTGCCAGCAGTTACCCTCGGGGGATGAACACTGAAGCTTTCTTT.

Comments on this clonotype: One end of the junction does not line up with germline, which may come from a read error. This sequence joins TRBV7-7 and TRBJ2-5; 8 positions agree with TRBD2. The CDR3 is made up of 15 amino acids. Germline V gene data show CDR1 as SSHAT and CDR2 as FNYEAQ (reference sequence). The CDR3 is CASSQGGTSQETQYF. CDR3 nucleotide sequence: TGTGCTAGCAGCCAGGGTGGGACTAGCCAAGAGACCCAGTACTTC.

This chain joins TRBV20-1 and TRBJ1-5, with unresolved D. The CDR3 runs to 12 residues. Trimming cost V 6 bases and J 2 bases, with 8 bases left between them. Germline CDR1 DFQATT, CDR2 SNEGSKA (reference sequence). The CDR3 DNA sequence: TGCAGTGCAAACAACGGCAATCAGCCCCAGCATTTT. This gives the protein CSANNGNQPQHF.

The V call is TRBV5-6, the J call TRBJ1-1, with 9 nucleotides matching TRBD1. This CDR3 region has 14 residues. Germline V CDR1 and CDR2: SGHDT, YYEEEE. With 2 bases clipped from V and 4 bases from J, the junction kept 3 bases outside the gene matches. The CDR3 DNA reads TGTGCCAGCAGCTTCGCGACAGGGGGCACTGAAGCTTTCTTT. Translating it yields CASSFATGGTEAFF.

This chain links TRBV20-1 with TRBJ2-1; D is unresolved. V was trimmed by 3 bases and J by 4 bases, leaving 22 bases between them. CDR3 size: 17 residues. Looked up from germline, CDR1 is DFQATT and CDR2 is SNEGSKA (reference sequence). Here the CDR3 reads CSASPQAPLIIYNEQFF. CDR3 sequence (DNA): TGCAGTGCTAGCCCCCAGGCCCCGCTTATTATTTACAATGAGCAGTTCTTC.

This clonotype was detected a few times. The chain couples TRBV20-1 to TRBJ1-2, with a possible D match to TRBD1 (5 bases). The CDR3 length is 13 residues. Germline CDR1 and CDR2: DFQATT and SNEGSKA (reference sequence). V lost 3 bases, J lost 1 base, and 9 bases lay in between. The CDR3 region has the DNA TGCAGTGCTAGTGAGACAGTTAACTATGGCTACACCTTC. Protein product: CSASETVNYGYTF.

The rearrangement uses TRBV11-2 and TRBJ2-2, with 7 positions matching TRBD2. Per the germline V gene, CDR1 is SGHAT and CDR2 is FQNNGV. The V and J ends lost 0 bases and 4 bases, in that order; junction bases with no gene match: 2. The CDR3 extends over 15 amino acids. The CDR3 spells CASSLEGGRTGELFF. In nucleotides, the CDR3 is TGTGCCAGCAGCTTAGAGGGAGGGCGCACCGGGGAGCTGTTTTTT.

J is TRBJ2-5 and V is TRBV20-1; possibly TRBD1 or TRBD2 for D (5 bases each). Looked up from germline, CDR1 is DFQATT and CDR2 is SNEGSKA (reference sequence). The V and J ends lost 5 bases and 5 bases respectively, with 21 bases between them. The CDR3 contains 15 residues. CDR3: CSAPAAEGRWETQYF. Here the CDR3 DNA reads TGCAGTGCTCCCGCGGCAGAGGGGCGGTGGGAGACCCAGTACTTC.

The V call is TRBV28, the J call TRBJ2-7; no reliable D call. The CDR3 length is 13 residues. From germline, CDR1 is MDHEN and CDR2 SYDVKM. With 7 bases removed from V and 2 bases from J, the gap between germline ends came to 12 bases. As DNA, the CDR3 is TGTGCCAGCACCTCCGGGTCGACCTACGAGCAGTACTTC. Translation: CASTSGSTYEQYF.

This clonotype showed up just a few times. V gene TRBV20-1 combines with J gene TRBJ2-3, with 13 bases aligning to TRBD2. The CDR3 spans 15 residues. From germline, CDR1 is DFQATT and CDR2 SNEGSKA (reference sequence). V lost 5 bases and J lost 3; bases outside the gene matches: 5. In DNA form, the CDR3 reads TGCAGTGCTTTACTAGCGGGGGGGCCGACAGATACGCAGTATTTT. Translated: CSALLAGGPTDTQYF.

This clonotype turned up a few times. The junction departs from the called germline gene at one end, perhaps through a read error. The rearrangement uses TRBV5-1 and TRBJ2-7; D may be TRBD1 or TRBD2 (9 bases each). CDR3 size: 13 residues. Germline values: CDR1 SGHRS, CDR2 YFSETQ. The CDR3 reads CASSASGDRERYF. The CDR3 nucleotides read TGCGCCAGCAGCGCTAGCGGGGACAGGGAGCGGTACTTC.

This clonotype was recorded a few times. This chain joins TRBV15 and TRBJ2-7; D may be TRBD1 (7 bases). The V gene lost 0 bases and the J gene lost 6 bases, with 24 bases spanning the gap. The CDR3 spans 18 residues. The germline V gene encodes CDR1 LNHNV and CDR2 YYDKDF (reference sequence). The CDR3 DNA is TGTGCCACCAGCAGAGATCAGGGGGGATATACAGGGATCGGCGAGCAGTACTTC. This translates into CATSRDQGGYTGIGEQYF.

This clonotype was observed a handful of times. CDR3: CASSSPPYEQYF. The CDR3 bases are TGTGCCAGCTCAAGTCCCCCCTACGAGCAGTACTTC. This chain connects TRBV18 to TRBJ2-7; no clear D gene. The germline V gene encodes CDR1 KGHSH and CDR2 LQKENI. Trimming removed 5 bases at V and 2 bases at J, with 7 bases between. This CDR3 has 12 amino acids.

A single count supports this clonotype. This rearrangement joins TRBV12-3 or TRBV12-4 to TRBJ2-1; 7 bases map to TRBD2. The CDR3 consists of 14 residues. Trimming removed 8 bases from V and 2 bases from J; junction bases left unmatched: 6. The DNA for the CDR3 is TGTGCCAGCGAGGGGAGGGGACCCTACAATGAGCAGTTCTTC. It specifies CASEGRGPYNEQFF.

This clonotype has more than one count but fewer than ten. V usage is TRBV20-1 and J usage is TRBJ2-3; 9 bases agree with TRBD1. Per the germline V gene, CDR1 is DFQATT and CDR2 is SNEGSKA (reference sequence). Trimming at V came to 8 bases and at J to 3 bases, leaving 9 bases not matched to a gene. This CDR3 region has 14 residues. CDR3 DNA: TGCAGTTCGCTACCGGGACAGGGAACAGATACGCAGTATTTT. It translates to CSSLPGQGTDTQYF.

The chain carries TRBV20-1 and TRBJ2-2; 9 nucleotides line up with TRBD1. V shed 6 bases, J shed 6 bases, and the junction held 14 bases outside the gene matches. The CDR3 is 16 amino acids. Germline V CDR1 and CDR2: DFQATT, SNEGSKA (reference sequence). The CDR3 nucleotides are TGCAGTGCGGGGAAAACAGGGGGCCGAGACTCCGGGGAGCTGTTTTTT. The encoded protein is CSAGKTGGRDSGELFF.

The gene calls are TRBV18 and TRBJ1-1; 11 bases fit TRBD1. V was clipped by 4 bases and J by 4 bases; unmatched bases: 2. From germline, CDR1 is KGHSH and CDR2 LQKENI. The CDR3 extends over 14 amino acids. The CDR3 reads CASSRDRGSTEAFF. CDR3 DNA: TGTGCCAGCTCACGGGACAGGGGGAGCACTGAAGCTTTCTTT.

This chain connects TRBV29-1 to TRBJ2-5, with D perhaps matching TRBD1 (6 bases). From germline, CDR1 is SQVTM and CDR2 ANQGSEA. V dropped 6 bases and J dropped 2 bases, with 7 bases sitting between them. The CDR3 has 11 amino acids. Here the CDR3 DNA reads TGCAGCGTCGGACAGCAAGAGACCCAGTACTTC. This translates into CSVGQQETQYF.

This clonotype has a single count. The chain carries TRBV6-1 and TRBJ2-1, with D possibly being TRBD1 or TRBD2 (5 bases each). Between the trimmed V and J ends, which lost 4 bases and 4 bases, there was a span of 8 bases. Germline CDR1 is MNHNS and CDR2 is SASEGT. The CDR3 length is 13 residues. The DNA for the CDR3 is TGTGCCAGCAGTGCGGGACGGTACAATGAGCAGTTCTTC. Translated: CASSAGRYNEQFF.

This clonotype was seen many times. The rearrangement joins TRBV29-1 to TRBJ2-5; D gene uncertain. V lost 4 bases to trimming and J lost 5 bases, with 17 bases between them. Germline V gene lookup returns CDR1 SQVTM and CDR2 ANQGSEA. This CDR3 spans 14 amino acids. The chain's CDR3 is CSVVGRLRVETQYF. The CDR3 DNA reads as TGCAGCGTTGTCGGCAGGTTGCGAGTGGAGACCCAGTACTTC.

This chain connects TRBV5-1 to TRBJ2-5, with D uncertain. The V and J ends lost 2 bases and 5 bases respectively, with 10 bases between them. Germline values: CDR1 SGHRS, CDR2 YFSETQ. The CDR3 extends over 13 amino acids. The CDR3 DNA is TGCGCCAGCAGCTTAGGAGTGACCGAGACCCAGTACTTC. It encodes CASSLGVTETQYF.

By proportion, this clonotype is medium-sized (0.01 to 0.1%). In DNA, the CDR3 is TGCAGTGCAGAACCAACAGGGTACGAGCAGTACTTC. As protein: CSAEPTGYEQYF. This chain connects TRBV20-1 to TRBJ2-7; D is perhaps TRBD1 (6 bases). V dropped 6 bases and J dropped 4 bases, with 13 bases sitting between them. The CDR3 length is 12 residues. Germline lookup yields CDR1 DFQATT and CDR2 SNEGSKA (reference sequence).

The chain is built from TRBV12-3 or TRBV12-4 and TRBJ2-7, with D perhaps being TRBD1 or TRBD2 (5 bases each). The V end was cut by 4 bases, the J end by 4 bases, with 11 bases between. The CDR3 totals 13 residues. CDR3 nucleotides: TGTGCCAGCAGTTCCGGGGCAGTGTACGAGCAGTACTTC. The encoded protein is CASSSGAVYEQYF.

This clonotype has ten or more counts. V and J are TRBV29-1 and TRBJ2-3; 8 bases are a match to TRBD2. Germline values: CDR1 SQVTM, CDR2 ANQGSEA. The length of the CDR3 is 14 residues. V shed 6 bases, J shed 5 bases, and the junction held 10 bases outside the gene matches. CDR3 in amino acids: CSVSHGLAGDTQYF. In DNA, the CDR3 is TGCAGCGTCTCGCACGGGCTAGCGGGAGATACGCAGTATTTT.

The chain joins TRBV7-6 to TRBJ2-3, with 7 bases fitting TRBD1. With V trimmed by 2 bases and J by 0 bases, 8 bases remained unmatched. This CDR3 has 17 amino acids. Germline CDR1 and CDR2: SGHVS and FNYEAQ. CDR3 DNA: TGTGCCAGCAGCTTATTCTCTCGGGACAGTAGCACAGATACGCAGTATTTT. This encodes CASSLFSRDSSTDTQYF.

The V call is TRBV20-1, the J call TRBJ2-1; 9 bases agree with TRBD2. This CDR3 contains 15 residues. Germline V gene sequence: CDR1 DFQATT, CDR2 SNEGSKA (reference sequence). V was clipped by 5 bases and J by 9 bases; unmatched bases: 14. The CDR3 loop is CSARYGGGAKGEQFF. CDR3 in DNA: TGCAGTGCTCGGTACGGCGGGGGGGCGAAGGGTGAGCAGTTCTTC.